This is a list of T cell receptor beta chains from one sample in a study of shared clonotypes between healthy human individuals. Clones were read by immunoSEQ multiplex PCR, and TCRdb kept only the in-frame ones, dropping some. The sample consists of roughly 2.2 million clones, under 95% of them appearing once. Sequencing was performed on naive CD4+ T cells from PBMCs. The source is a man between 18 and 29 years old in good health. Some clones in this sample may be carry-over from other donors' samples. The conserved cysteine and the conserved F or W are not part of the CDR3 here. Fields, in order: V gene, J gene, clone size, CDR3 protein. Rows give clone size only sometimes, using once, few, many, or a class for an expanded clone.

v_gene: TRBV5-1
j_gene: TRBJ1-1
abundance: few
CDR3aa: ASSLGQGGAAF

v_gene: TRBV9
j_gene: TRBJ1-2
abundance: -
CDR3aa: ASSVDPYTGVNGYT

v_gene: TRBV11-2
j_gene: TRBJ2-1
abundance: once
CDR3aa: ASSWGPANEQF

v_gene: TRBV6-5
j_gene: TRBJ1-1
abundance: -
CDR3aa: ASTPLDVGKAEAF

v_gene: TRBV5-1
j_gene: TRBJ1-4
abundance: -
CDR3aa: ASSPVGRSNEKLF

v_gene: TRBV29-1
j_gene: TRBJ2-5
abundance: -
CDR3aa: SSRRGTLMETQY

v_gene: TRBV28
j_gene: TRBJ2-3
abundance: -
CDR3aa: ASSEGGAGDTQY

v_gene: TRBV5-1
j_gene: TRBJ2-1
abundance: -
CDR3aa: ASSMGTSGRDHEQF

v_gene: TRBV4-3
j_gene: TRBJ2-2
abundance: -
CDR3aa: ASSLHILEGTGELF

v_gene: TRBV6-6
j_gene: TRBJ2-7
abundance: -
CDR3aa: ASRRLRDGTYEQY

v_gene: TRBV28
j_gene: TRBJ1-3
abundance: -
CDR3aa: ASSLSSRNTIY

v_gene: TRBV5-6
j_gene: TRBJ2-7
abundance: -
CDR3aa: ASSFGGTSGSYEQY

v_gene: TRBV28
j_gene: TRBJ1-5
abundance: -
CDR3aa: ASSQGRQPQH

v_gene: TRBV19
j_gene: TRBJ1-1
abundance: -
CDR3aa: ASSTRQGAQNTEAF

v_gene: TRBV5-1
j_gene: TRBJ1-2
abundance: -
CDR3aa: ASSLGPRDRRYGYT

v_gene: TRBV10-3
j_gene: TRBJ1-3
abundance: -
CDR3aa: AISPFLDSGNTIY

v_gene: TRBV5-1
j_gene: TRBJ2-7
abundance: -
CDR3aa: ASSYGAGGVYEQY

v_gene: TRBV7-2
j_gene: TRBJ1-3
abundance: once
CDR3aa: ASSLSGQRNTIY

v_gene: TRBV4-2
j_gene: TRBJ1-2
abundance: -
CDR3aa: ASSQAGDGNYGYT

v_gene: TRBV2
j_gene: TRBJ2-3
abundance: -
CDR3aa: ASSTRAGKITDTQY

v_gene: TRBV27
j_gene: TRBJ1-2
abundance: -
CDR3aa: ASSFRDRALANYGYT

v_gene: TRBV5-4
j_gene: TRBJ2-1
abundance: -
CDR3aa: AAGGLAGFRNEQF

v_gene: TRBV7-3
j_gene: TRBJ2-6
abundance: -
CDR3aa: ASSLRQGAGANVLT

v_gene: TRBV28
j_gene: TRBJ1-5
abundance: -
CDR3aa: ASSGGFSNQPQH

v_gene: TRBV9
j_gene: TRBJ2-5
abundance: -
CDR3aa: ASSVLGAEETQY

v_gene: TRBV7-6
j_gene: TRBJ2-7
abundance: once
CDR3aa: ASSLASDTQGFYEQY

v_gene: TRBV5-4
j_gene: TRBJ2-7
abundance: -
CDR3aa: ASSSGAGSMYEQY

v_gene: TRBV19
j_gene: TRBJ2-7
abundance: -
CDR3aa: ASSASAATGLTSGYRQQY

v_gene: TRBV5-1
j_gene: TRBJ2-5
abundance: -
CDR3aa: ASSAGGLAATQETQY

v_gene: TRBV9
j_gene: TRBJ1-2
abundance: -
CDR3aa: ASSPRGDGSYGYT

v_gene: TRBV15
j_gene: TRBJ1-5
abundance: -
CDR3aa: ATSRDPYEPQH

v_gene: TRBV7-6
j_gene: TRBJ2-1
abundance: -
CDR3aa: ASSLGKGYNEQF

v_gene: TRBV4-1
j_gene: TRBJ2-6
abundance: -
CDR3aa: ASSQPTGGGGANVLT

v_gene: TRBV20-1
j_gene: TRBJ2-5
abundance: -
CDR3aa: SARSKETQY

v_gene: TRBV2
j_gene: TRBJ2-1
abundance: -
CDR3aa: ASREELVYNEQF

v_gene: TRBV20-1
j_gene: TRBJ2-4
abundance: -
CDR3aa: SARDKGIQY

v_gene: TRBV7-9
j_gene: TRBJ1-2
abundance: once
CDR3aa: ASSLAGGINYGYT

v_gene: TRBV5-5
j_gene: TRBJ1-5
abundance: -
CDR3aa: ASSLFVQDLVGNQPQH

v_gene: TRBV29-1
j_gene: TRBJ1-3
abundance: -
CDR3aa: SVETGSGNTIY

v_gene: TRBV5-4
j_gene: TRBJ2-1
abundance: -
CDR3aa: ASSPGTSGRYNEQF

v_gene: TRBV27
j_gene: TRBJ1-1
abundance: -
CDR3aa: ASSLLATGRGTEAF

v_gene: TRBV6-1
j_gene: TRBJ1-2
abundance: few
CDR3aa: ASSEDIFLQEDGYT

v_gene: TRBV7-2
j_gene: TRBJ2-1
abundance: once
CDR3aa: ASSPGRPEFNEQF

v_gene: TRBV20-1
j_gene: TRBJ1-1
abundance: -
CDR3aa: SARLYTEAF

v_gene: TRBV5-6
j_gene: TRBJ1-1
abundance: -
CDR3aa: ASSFEGNTEAF

v_gene: TRBV7-8
j_gene: TRBJ2-7
abundance: -
CDR3aa: ASSLWASGRAGEQY

v_gene: TRBV9
j_gene: TRBJ2-7
abundance: -
CDR3aa: ASSGYEQY

v_gene: TRBV10-1
j_gene: TRBJ2-5
abundance: -
CDR3aa: ASSEGGQGETQY

v_gene: TRBV30
j_gene: TRBJ1-5
abundance: -
CDR3aa: AWSLDREVQPQH

v_gene: TRBV30
j_gene: TRBJ2-7
abundance: -
CDR3aa: AWTRGGSGSLD

v_gene: TRBV28
j_gene: TRBJ2-2
abundance: -
CDR3aa: ASRQTGSGELF

v_gene: TRBV30
j_gene: TRBJ1-1
abundance: -
CDR3aa: AWSPIALNTEAF

v_gene: TRBV7-9
j_gene: TRBJ2-3
abundance: -
CDR3aa: ASSASGGGTDTQY

v_gene: TRBV11-2
j_gene: TRBJ2-7
abundance: -
CDR3aa: ASSPTAVYEQY